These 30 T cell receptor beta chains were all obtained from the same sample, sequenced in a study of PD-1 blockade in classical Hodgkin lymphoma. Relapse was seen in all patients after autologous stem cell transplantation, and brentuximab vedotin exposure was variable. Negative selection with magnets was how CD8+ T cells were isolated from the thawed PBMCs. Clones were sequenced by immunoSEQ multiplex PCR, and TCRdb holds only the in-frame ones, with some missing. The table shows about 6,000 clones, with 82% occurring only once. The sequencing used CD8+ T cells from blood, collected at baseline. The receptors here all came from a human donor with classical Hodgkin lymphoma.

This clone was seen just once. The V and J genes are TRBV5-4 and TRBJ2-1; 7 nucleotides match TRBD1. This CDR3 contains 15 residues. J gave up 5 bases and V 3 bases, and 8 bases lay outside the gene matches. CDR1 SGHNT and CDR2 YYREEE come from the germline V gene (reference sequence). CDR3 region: CASSYWGTANNEQFF. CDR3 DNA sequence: TGTGCCAGCAGCTACTGGGGGACAGCTAACAATGAGCAGTTCTTC.

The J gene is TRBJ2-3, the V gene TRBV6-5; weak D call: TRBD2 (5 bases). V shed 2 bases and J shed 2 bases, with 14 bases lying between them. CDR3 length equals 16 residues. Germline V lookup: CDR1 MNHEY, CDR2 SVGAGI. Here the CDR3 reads CASSYGQEGLTDTQYF. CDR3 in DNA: TGTGCCAGCAGTTACGGGCAAGAGGGCCTCACAGATACGCAGTATTTT.

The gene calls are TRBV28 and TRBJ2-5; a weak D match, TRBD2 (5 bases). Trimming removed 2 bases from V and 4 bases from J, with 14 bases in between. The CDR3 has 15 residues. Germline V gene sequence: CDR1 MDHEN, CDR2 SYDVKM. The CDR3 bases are TGTGCCAGCAGTTTAACGGGGAACTCACGAGAGACCCAGTACTTC. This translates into CASSLTGNSRETQYF. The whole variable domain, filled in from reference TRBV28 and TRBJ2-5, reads DVKVTQSSRYLVKRTGEKVFLECVQDMDHENMFWYRQDPGLGLRLIYFSYDVKMKEKGDIPEGYSVSREKKERFSLILESASTNQTSMYLCASSLTGNSRETQYFGPGTRLLVL.

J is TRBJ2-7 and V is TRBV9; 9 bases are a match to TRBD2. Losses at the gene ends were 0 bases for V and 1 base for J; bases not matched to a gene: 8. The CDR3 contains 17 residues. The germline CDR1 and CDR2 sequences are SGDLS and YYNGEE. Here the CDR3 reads CASSVEEAGGLSYEQYF. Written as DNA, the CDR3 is TGTGCCAGCAGCGTAGAAGAGGCGGGGGGGCTTTCCTACGAGCAGTACTTC.

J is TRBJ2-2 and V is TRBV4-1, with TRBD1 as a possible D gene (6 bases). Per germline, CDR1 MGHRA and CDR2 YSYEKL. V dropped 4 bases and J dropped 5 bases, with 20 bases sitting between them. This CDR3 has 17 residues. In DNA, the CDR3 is TGCGCCAGCAGCCGACACATAAGGGGGTCGGAGACCGGGGAGCTGTTTTTT. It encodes CASSRHIRGSETGELFF.

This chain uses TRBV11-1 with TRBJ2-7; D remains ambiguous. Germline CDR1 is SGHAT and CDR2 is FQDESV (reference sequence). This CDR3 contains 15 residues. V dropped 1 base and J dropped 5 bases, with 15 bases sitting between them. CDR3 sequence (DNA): TGTGCCAGCAGCTTAGATTCGAGTGGGCTCGACGAGCAGTACTTC. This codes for CASSLDSSGLDEQYF.

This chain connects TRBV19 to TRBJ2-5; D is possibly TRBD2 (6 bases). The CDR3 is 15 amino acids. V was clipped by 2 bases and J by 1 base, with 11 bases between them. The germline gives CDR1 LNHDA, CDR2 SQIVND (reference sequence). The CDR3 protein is CASSISGLPQETQYF. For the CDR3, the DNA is TGTGCCAGTAGTATATCTGGACTACCCCAAGAGACCCAGTACTTC. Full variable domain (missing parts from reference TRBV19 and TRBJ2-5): DGGITQSPKYLFRKEGQNVTLSCEQNLNHDAMYWYRQDPGQGLRLIYYSQIVNDFQKGDIAEGYSVSREKKESFPLTVTSAQKNPTAFYLCASSISGLPQETQYFGPGTRLLVL.

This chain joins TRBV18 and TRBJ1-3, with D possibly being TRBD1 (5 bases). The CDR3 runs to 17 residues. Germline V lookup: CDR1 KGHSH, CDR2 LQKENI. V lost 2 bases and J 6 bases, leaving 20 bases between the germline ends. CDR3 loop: CASSPISGSRVVNTIYF. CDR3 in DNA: TGTGCCAGCTCACCAATCTCCGGTAGCAGGGTGGTAAACACCATATATTTT.

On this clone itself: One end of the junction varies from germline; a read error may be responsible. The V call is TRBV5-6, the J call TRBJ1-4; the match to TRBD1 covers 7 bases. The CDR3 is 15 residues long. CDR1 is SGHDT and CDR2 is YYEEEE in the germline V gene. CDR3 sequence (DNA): TGTGCCAGCAGCTTGGAGAGGGGGCCTAAAGAAAAACTGTTTTTT. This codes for CASSLERGPKEKLFF. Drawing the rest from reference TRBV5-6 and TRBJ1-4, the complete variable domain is DAGVTQSPTHLIKTRGQQVTLRCSPKSGHDTVSWYQQALGQGPQFIFQYYEEEERQRGNFPDRFSGHQFPNYSSELNVNALLLGDSALYLCASSLERGPKEKLFFGSGTQLSVL.

As DNA, the CDR3 is TGTGCCAGCAGCTTAATTGGGGTGTACAGGGAGGGCAATGAGCAGTTCTTC. This translates into CASSLIGVYREGNEQFF. The gene calls are TRBV7-2 and TRBJ2-1; D perhaps matches TRBD2 (7 bases). The CDR3 runs to 17 residues. Germline CDR1 and CDR2: SGHTA and FQGNSA. V was shortened by 2 bases and J by 6 bases, with 20 bases between the two germline ends.

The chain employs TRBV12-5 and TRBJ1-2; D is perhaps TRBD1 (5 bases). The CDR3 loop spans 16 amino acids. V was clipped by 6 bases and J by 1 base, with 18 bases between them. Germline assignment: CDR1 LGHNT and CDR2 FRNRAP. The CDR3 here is CASGWGGEGLNYGYTF. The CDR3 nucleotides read TGTGCTAGTGGCTGGGGCGGCGAGGGTCTTAACTATGGCTACACCTTC.

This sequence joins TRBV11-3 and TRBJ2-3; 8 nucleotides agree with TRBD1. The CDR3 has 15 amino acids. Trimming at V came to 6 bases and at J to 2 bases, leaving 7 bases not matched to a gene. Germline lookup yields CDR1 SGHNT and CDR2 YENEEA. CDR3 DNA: TGTGCCAGCAGTCCATCGGACAGGGACACAGATACGCAGTATTTT. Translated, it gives CASSPSDRDTDTQYF.

The CDR3 DNA reads TGCGCCAGCAGCCAAGAAGGGCCAGGGCAGGGCACCGGGGAGCTGTTTTTT. Translating it yields CASSQEGPGQGTGELFF. The chain couples TRBV4-1 to TRBJ2-2, with D tentatively TRBD1 (5 bases). The CDR3 runs to 17 residues. The germline gives CDR1 MGHRA, CDR2 YSYEKL. V lost 0 bases to trimming and J lost 4 bases, with 15 bases between them.

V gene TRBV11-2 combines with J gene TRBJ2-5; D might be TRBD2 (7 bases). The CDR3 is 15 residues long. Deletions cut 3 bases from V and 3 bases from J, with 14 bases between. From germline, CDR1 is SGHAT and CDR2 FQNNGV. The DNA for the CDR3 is TGTGCCAGCAGCTTTGTCAGGGGAGGGGAAGAGACCCAGTACTTC. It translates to CASSFVRGGEETQYF.

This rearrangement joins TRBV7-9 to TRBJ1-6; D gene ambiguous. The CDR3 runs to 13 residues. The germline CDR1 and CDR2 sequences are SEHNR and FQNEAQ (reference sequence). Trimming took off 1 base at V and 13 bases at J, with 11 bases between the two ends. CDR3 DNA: TGTGCCAGCAGCTTAGATGTGGTCAGCCCCCTCCACTTT. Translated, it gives CASSLDVVSPLHF.

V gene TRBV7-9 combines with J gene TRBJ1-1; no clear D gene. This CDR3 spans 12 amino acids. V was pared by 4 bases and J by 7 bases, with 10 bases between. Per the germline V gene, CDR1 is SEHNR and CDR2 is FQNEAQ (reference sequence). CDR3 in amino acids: CASSYLRDEAFF. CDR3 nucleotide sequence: TGTGCCAGCAGCTATCTACGGGATGAAGCTTTCTTT.

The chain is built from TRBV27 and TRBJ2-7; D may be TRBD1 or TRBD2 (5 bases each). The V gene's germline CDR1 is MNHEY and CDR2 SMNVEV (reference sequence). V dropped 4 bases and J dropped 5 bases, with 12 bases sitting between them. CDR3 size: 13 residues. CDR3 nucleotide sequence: TGTGCCAGCAGTTCGCCGGGACGTAACGAGCAGTACTTC. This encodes CASSSPGRNEQYF.

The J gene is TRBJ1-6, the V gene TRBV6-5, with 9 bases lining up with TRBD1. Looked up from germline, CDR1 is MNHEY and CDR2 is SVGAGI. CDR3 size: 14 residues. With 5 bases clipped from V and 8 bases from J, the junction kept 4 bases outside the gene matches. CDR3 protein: CASSHRTGDSPLHF. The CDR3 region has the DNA TGTGCCAGCAGTCACAGGACAGGGGATTCACCCCTCCACTTT.

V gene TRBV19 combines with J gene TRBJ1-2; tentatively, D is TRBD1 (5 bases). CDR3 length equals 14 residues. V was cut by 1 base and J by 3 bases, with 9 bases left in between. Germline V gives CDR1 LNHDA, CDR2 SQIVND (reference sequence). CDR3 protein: CASSIAPGHYGYTF. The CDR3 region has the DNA TGTGCCAGTAGTATAGCCCCGGGGCACTATGGCTACACCTTC.

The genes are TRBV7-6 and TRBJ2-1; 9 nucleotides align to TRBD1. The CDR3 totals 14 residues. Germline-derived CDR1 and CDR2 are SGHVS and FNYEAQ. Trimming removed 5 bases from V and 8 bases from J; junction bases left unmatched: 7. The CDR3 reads CASSPSDRGYEQFF. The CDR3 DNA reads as TGTGCCAGCAGCCCCTCGGACAGGGGTTATGAGCAGTTCTTC.

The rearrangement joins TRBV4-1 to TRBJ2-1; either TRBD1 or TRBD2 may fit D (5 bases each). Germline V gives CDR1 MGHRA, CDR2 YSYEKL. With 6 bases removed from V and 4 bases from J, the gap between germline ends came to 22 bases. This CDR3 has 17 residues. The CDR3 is CASSRGFRGEFYNEQFF. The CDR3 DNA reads TGCGCCAGCAGTCGGGGATTTCGGGGCGAGTTTTACAATGAGCAGTTCTTC.

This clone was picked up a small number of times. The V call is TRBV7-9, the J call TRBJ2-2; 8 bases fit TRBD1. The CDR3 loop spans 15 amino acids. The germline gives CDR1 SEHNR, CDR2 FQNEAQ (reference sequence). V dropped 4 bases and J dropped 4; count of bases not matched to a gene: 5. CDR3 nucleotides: TGTGCCAGCAGCTCCTGGGGACAGGTCACCGGGGAGCTGTTTTTT. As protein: CASSSWGQVTGELFF.

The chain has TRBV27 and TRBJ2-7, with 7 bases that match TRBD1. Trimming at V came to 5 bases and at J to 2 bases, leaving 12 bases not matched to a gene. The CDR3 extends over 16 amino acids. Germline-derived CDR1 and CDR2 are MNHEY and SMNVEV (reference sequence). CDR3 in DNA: TGTGCCAGCAGTCGTCGCCGGGACAGAACCACCTACGAGCAGTACTTC. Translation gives CASSRRRDRTTYEQYF.

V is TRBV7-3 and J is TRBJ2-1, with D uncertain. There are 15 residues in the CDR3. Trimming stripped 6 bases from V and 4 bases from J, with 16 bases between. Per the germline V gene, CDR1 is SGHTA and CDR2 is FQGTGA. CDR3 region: CASSKTGSFYNEQFF. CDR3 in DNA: TGTGCCAGCAGTAAGACCGGGTCCTTTTACAATGAGCAGTTCTTC.

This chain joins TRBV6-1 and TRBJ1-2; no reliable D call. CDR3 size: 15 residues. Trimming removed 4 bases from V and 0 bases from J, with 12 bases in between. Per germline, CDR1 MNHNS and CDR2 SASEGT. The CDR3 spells CASSAIGLTNYGYTF. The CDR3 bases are TGTGCCAGCAGTGCGATTGGGCTTACTAACTATGGCTACACCTTC.

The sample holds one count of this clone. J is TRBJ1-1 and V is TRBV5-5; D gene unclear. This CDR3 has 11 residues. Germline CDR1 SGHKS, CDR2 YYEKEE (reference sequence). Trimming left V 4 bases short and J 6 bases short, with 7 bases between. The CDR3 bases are TGTGCCAGCAGCCCCGGGGCTGAAGCTTTCTTT. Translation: CASSPGAEAFF.

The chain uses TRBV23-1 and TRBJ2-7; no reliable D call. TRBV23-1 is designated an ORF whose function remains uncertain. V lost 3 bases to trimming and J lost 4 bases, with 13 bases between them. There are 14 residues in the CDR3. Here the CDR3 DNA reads TGCGCCAGCAGTCAGACCAGCTGGAGATACGAGCAGTACTTC. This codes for CASSQTSWRYEQYF.

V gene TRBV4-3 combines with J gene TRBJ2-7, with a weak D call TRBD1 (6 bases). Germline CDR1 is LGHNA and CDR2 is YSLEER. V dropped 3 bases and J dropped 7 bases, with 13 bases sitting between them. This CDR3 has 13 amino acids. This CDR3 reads CASSQRTGREQYF. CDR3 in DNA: TGCGCCAGCAGCCAGAGAACAGGGCGTGAGCAGTACTTC.

In nucleotides, the CDR3 is TGTGCCAGCAGCTTGGCCATGGGCAGGTGGGATAATCCCCAGCATTTT. Translating it yields CASSLAMGRWDNPQHF. The rearrangement uses TRBV5-5 and TRBJ1-5; D call uncertain. With 0 bases removed from V and 10 bases from J, the gap between germline ends came to 20 bases. Germline V gene data show CDR1 as SGHKS and CDR2 as YYEKEE (reference sequence). This CDR3 contains 16 residues.

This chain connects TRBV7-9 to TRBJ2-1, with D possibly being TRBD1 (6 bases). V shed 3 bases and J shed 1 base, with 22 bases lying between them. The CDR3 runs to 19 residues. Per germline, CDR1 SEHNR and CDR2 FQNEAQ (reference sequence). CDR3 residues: CASSLEGAFGGRSYNEQFF. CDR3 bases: TGTGCCAGCAGCTTGGAAGGGGCCTTTGGGGGCAGGTCCTACAATGAGCAGTTCTTC. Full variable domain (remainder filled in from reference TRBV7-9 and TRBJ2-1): DTGVSQNPRHKITKRGQNVTFRCDPISEHNRLYWYRQTLGQGPEFLTYFQNEAQLEKSRLLSDRFSAERPKGSFSTLEIQRTEQGDSAMYLCASSLEGAFGGRSYNEQFFGPGTRLTVL.